Each of the 27 T cell receptor beta chains below was sequenced from the same sample in a study of vaccination effects on CD4 cells after COVID-19. These receptors have no identified antigens. Clones were sequenced by immunoSEQ multiplex PCR, and TCRdb holds only the in-frame ones, with some missing. The data show some 14,000 clones, 76% seen once. Antigen-specific CD4+ T cells were first expanded with viral peptide pools by the ViraFEST assay and only then sequenced. CD4+ T cell isolation took place after 10 days of culture. PCR confirmed that the person was infected with SARS-CoV-2 between March and December 2020. Each participant received a vaccine that was either BNT162b2 or mRNA-1273, given as two doses. The input for sequencing was CD4+ T cells from PBMCs cultured with HCoV-NL63 spike peptides, taken after COVID-19 vaccination. These receptor sequences come from a human donor who had a prior SARS-CoV-2 infection.

This chain uses TRBV5-4 with TRBJ1-4, with no clear D. CDR1 and CDR2 from the germline V gene are SGHNT and YYREEE (reference sequence). The CDR3 totals 13 residues. V lost 3 bases and J lost 0, with 3 bases in between. The CDR3 DNA is TGTGCCAGCAGCTCGACAACTAATGAAAAACTGTTTTTT. Protein: CASSSTTNEKLFF.

J is TRBJ2-5 and V is TRBV3-1 (or the pseudogene TRBV3-2), with D hard to call. Trimming shortened V by 6 bases and J by 5 bases, and 13 bases separated the two germline ends. The CDR3 is 13 residues long. Looked up from germline, CDR1 is LGHDT and CDR2 is YNNKEL (reference sequence). Here the CDR3 DNA reads TGTGCCAGCAGACAATCCCGGGCGGAGACCCAGTACTTC. The encoded protein is CASRQSRAETQYF.

The genes are TRBV18 and TRBJ1-5, with D unresolved. Germline lookup yields CDR1 KGHSH and CDR2 LQKENI. V shed 2 bases and J shed 6 bases, with 8 bases lying between them. The CDR3 loop spans 13 amino acids. CDR3 residues: CASSPAEGQPQHF. The CDR3 DNA reads TGTGCCAGCTCACCAGCTGAAGGTCAGCCCCAGCATTTT. Full variable domain (remainder filled in from reference TRBV18 and TRBJ1-5): NAGVMQNPRHLVRRRGQEARLRCSPMKGHSHVYWYRQLPEEGLKFMVYLQKENIIDESGMPKERFSAEFPKEGPSILRIQQVVRGDSAAYFCASSPAEGQPQHFGDGTRLSIL.

CDR3 in DNA: TGTGCCACCGGGGATCGACAGTGGCCAGATACGCAGTATTTT. Amino acids: CATGDRQWPDTQYF. The chain is built from TRBV10-3 and TRBJ2-3, with D perhaps matching TRBD1 or TRBD2 (5 bases each). V was trimmed by 10 bases and J by 4 bases, leaving 18 bases between them. The germline gives CDR1 ENHRY, CDR2 SYGVKD. The CDR3 length is 14 residues.

The chain couples TRBV27 to TRBJ1-4; D perhaps matches TRBD1 (5 bases). There are 15 residues in the CDR3. The ends were cut back, 6 bases at V and 5 bases at J, with 16 bases in the middle. CDR1 and CDR2 from the germline V gene are MNHEY and SMNVEV (reference sequence). CDR3 DNA sequence: TGTGCCAGCAGCCCCATCCAGGGTCCGAATGAAAAACTGTTTTTT. Protein: CASSPIQGPNEKLFF.

The chain links TRBV13 to TRBJ2-7; 7 bases are a match to TRBD1. Per germline, CDR1 PRHDT and CDR2 FYEKMQ (reference sequence). The CDR3 is 13 residues long. V lost 8 bases, J lost 6 bases, and 10 bases stayed unmatched. CDR3 in amino acids: CASLNRGLSEQYF. The CDR3 coding sequence is TGTGCCAGCCTTAACAGGGGTCTGTCCGAGCAGTACTTC.

V and J are TRBV7-9 and TRBJ1-2, with D perhaps TRBD1 (5 bases). Trimming stripped 1 base from V and 4 bases from J, with 13 bases between. Germline V gene data show CDR1 as SEHNR and CDR2 as FQNEAQ (reference sequence). The CDR3 is 15 residues long. The CDR3 sequence is CASSLEEGFGYGYTF. CDR3 nucleotide sequence: TGTGCCAGCAGCTTAGAGGAGGGGTTCGGCTATGGCTACACCTTC. The entire variable domain, with the rest obtained from reference TRBV7-9 and TRBJ1-2, is as follows: DTGVSQNPRHKITKRGQNVTFRCDPISEHNRLYWYRQTLGQGPEFLTYFQNEAQLEKSRLLSDRFSAERPKGSFSTLEIQRTEQGDSAMYLCASSLEEGFGYGYTFGSGTRLTVV.

The chain joins TRBV18 to TRBJ1-4; TRBD1 might be the D (6 bases). Germline V gives CDR1 KGHSH, CDR2 LQKENI. The CDR3 is 15 residues long. V lost 4 bases and J 4 bases, leaving 13 bases between the germline ends. The CDR3 DNA sequence: TGTGCCAGCTCACGTAACAGGGACCTTAATGAAAAACTGTTTTTT. Translated: CASSRNRDLNEKLFF.

The genes are TRBV2 and TRBJ2-3; D unresolved. This CDR3 has 17 residues. The germline V gene encodes CDR1 SNHLY and CDR2 FYNNEI. The V gene lost 2 bases and the J gene lost 0 bases, with 15 bases spanning the gap. CDR3 protein: CASSEFRSADSTDTQYF. The CDR3 DNA follows: TGTGCCAGCAGTGAATTTAGATCGGCGGATAGCACAGATACGCAGTATTTT.

The rearrangement uses TRBV7-9 and TRBJ2-1; unclear D gene. The V and J ends lost 1 base and 9 bases respectively, with 16 bases between them. Germline CDR1 and CDR2: SEHNR and FQNEAQ (reference sequence). The length of the CDR3 is 15 residues. This chain's CDR3 is CASSLVGIGFPEQFF. CDR3 DNA sequence: TGTGCCAGCAGCTTAGTTGGAATAGGGTTCCCTGAGCAGTTCTTC.

The V call is TRBV7-3, the J call TRBJ1-3, with D uncertain. Deletions cut 2 bases from V and 0 bases from J, with 17 bases between. CDR1 and CDR2 (germline): SGHTA, FQGTGA. The CDR3 is 18 residues long. The CDR3 region has the DNA TGTGCCAGCAGCTTATTCCCACGGACGGTAGACTCTGGAAACACCATATATTTT. Residues: CASSLFPRTVDSGNTIYF.

This clone was observed once. The chain links TRBV30 to TRBJ2-3, with 9 bases lining up with TRBD2. Germline CDR1 GTSNPN, CDR2 SVGIG (reference sequence). The CDR3 runs to 14 residues. J lost 1 base, V lost 4 bases, and 3 bases had no gene match. The CDR3 region has the DNA TGTGCCTGGACGCGGACTAGCGGCACAGATACGCAGTATTTT. Its translation is CAWTRTSGTDTQYF.

The J gene is TRBJ2-5, the V gene TRBV29-1; D gene unclear. This CDR3 is built from 12 residues. In germline, CDR1 is SQVTM, CDR2 ANQGSEA. Between the trimmed V and J ends, which lost 5 bases and 5 bases, there was a span of 12 bases. In nucleotides, the CDR3 is TGCAGCGTTTGTAGTATGGGCGAGACCCAGTACTTC. It codes for CSVCSMGETQYF.

The chain couples TRBV12-5 to TRBJ1-5; D remains ambiguous. The CDR3 is 13 residues long. The ends were cut back, 7 bases at V and 2 bases at J, with 9 bases in the middle. Germline V gene lookup returns CDR1 LGHNT and CDR2 FRNRAP. The CDR3 nucleotides are TGTGCTAGTGCCCCTTCGGGCAATCAGCCCCAGCATTTT. This translates into CASAPSGNQPQHF. Based on the CDR3 plus reference TRBV12-5 and TRBJ1-5, the full variable domain is DARVTQTPRHKVTEMGQEVTMRCQPILGHNTVFWYRQTMMQGLELLAYFRNRAPLDDSGMPKDRFSAEMPDATLATLKIQPSEPRDSAVYFCASAPSGNQPQHFGDGTRLSIL.

The genes are TRBV5-1 and TRBJ2-1, with D tentatively TRBD1 (5 bases). V was clipped by 1 base and J by 9 bases, with 8 bases between them. Per germline, CDR1 SGHRS and CDR2 YFSETQ. The CDR3 spans 12 residues. DNA of the CDR3: TGCGCCAGCAGCTTGAGCAGGGCTGAGCAGTTCTTC. Protein sequence: CASSLSRAEQFF.

The V and J genes are TRBV6-5 and TRBJ2-1, with no clear D. V dropped 6 bases and J dropped 5 bases, with 8 bases sitting between them. This CDR3 region has 12 residues. From germline, CDR1 is MNHEY and CDR2 SVGAGI. The CDR3 DNA sequence: TGTGCCAGCAGCCCCAGGAACAATGAGCAGTTCTTC. Amino acids: CASSPRNNEQFF.

The chain couples TRBV2 to TRBJ1-4; D gene unclear. The CDR3 runs 15 residues. Germline values: CDR1 SNHLY, CDR2 FYNNEI. V was clipped by 7 bases and J by 6 bases, with 18 bases between them. CDR3 amino acids: CASTVQRLGHEKLFF. CDR3 DNA sequence: TGTGCCAGCACTGTTCAGCGTTTAGGACATGAAAAACTGTTTTTT.

The chain combines TRBV27 with TRBJ1-6; 7 bases fit TRBD1. The CDR3 sequence is 14 residues long. V was clipped by 4 bases and J by 7 bases; unmatched bases: 4. CDR1 and CDR2 (germline): MNHEY, SMNVEV (reference sequence). CDR3 protein: CASSSWGQNSPLHF. DNA for the CDR3: TGTGCCAGCAGTTCATGGGGACAGAATTCACCCCTCCACTTT.

This clone came up once. The J gene is TRBJ1-4, the V gene TRBV30, with D uncertain. The CDR3 covers 11 residues. Looked up from germline, CDR1 is GTSNPN and CDR2 is SVGIG (reference sequence). V lost 2 bases and J lost 14, with 12 bases in between. CDR3 protein: CAWSIANGLFF. The CDR3 DNA sequence: TGTGCCTGGAGTATCGCGAATGGGCTGTTTTTT.

In its sample, this clone was seen a few times. V gene TRBV7-9 combines with J gene TRBJ2-6; possible D gene TRBD1, 6 bases. Germline loops: CDR1 SEHNR, CDR2 FQNEAQ (reference sequence). The CDR3 totals 18 residues. The ends were cut back, 1 base at V and 0 bases at J, with 13 bases in the middle. CDR3 sequence reads: CASSLGGRGISGANVLTF. Here the CDR3 DNA reads TGTGCCAGCAGCTTAGGTGGCAGGGGAATCTCTGGGGCCAACGTCCTGACTTTC.

The chain uses TRBV5-1 and TRBJ1-1; no reliable D call. Germline assignment: CDR1 SGHRS and CDR2 YFSETQ. Trimming took off 3 bases at V and 5 bases at J, with 11 bases between the two ends. There are 13 residues in the CDR3. This CDR3 reads CASSSRRRTEAFF. In DNA form, the CDR3 reads TGCGCCAGCAGCTCCAGACGGAGAACTGAAGCTTTCTTT.

This clone has a single count. V is TRBV3-1 (or the pseudogene TRBV3-2) and J is TRBJ2-5; D call uncertain. The length of the CDR3 is 15 residues. The V end lost 1 base, the J end lost 1 base, and 10 bases lay between the germline ends. Germline CDR1 is LGHDT and CDR2 is YNNKEL (reference sequence). CDR3 bases: TGTGCCAGCAGCCAAGTATTTTACACCCAAGAGACCCAGTACTTC. Translation: CASSQVFYTQETQYF.

This clone was recorded a few times. The chain combines TRBV7-9 with TRBJ2-1; a possible D gene is TRBD2 (6 bases). Trimming stripped 3 bases from V and 5 bases from J, with 8 bases between. CDR1 is SEHNR, CDR2 FQNEAQ, per germline (reference sequence). The CDR3 has 13 residues. The DNA of the CDR3 is TGTGCCAGCAGCTTGAGGAGGGACAATGAGCAGTTCTTC. Amino acids: CASSLRRDNEQFF.

The rearrangement links TRBV9 to TRBJ1-2; D uncertain. Germline V gene data show CDR1 as SGDLS and CDR2 as YYNGEE. CDR3 size: 13 residues. The V end lost 4 bases, the J end lost 4 bases, and 11 bases lay between the germline ends. CDR3 sequence reads: CASSPRTGYGYTF. CDR3 bases: TGTGCCAGCAGCCCCCGGACGGGCTATGGCTACACCTTC.

The chain links TRBV5-6 to TRBJ1-5; D not resolved. Trimming pared 1 base from V and 4 bases from J, leaving 6 bases between. The germline gives CDR1 SGHDT, CDR2 YYEEEE. This CDR3 has 13 residues. Here the CDR3 DNA reads TGTGCCAGCAGCTTGCCCGGGAATCAGCCCCAGCATTTT. Encoded protein: CASSLPGNQPQHF.

In the case of this clone: This likely comes from a read error, as the CDR3 has no conserved phenylalanine or tryptophan at its end. No DNA is shown, since the ends of the CDR3 on it are uncertain; the CDR3 is the one TCRdb lists. The rearrangement uses TRBV5-5 and TRBJ1-2. The CDR3 numbers 13 amino acids, ends counted. CDR1 and CDR2 (germline): SGHKS, YYEKEE (reference sequence). The CDR3: CASRAYVSRKTYV.

Here the CDR3 reads CASSQGDWKDTQYF. CDR3 coding DNA: TGTGCCAGCAGCCAGGGGGACTGGAAAGATACGCAGTATTTT. The chain has TRBV4-2 and TRBJ2-3, with a possible D match to TRBD2 (6 bases). V dropped 3 bases and J dropped 5 bases, with 12 bases sitting between them. Germline CDR1 is LGHNA and CDR2 is YNFKEQ. The CDR3 is 14 residues long.